Listed here are 21 T cell receptor beta chains from one sample, sequenced in a study of blood T cell repertoires in COVID-19. Here immunoSEQ multiplex PCR was the method, and the copy in TCRdb shows in-frame clones only, minus some. This table holds some 45,000 clones, roughly nine tenths found once. Specimen: peripheral blood. All receptors come from a human donor in a cohort sampled during active COVID-19.

This clone is medium-sized (0.01 to 0.1%). V is TRBV19 and J is TRBJ1-2; D possibly corresponds to TRBD1 (6 bases). The CDR3 is 15 residues long. In germline, CDR1 is LNHDA, CDR2 SQIVND (reference sequence). V was pared by 7 bases and J by 4 bases, with 19 bases between. CDR3 DNA sequence: TGTGCCAGTAAGGAGGACACGAGACAGGTCTATGGCTACACCTTC. Residues: CASKEDTRQVYGYTF. The variable domain in full, with the rest retrieved from reference TRBV19 and TRBJ1-2, is DGGITQSPKYLFRKEGQNVTLSCEQNLNHDAMYWYRQDPGQGLRLIYYSQIVNDFQKGDIAEGYSVSREKKESFPLTVTSAQKNPTAFYLCASKEDTRQVYGYTFGSGTRLTVV.

This sequence joins TRBV7-2 and TRBJ2-7; 7 nucleotides agree with TRBD2. The J segment lost 1 base and the V segment lost 3 bases, leaving 12 bases of the junction unmatched. The CDR3 contains 17 residues. Germline V gene data show CDR1 as SGHTA and CDR2 as FQGNSA. CDR3: CASSFLPGGGRSYEQYF. The CDR3 DNA reads as TGTGCCAGCAGCTTCCTTCCGGGCGGGGGACGATCCTACGAGCAGTACTTC.

The chain has TRBV5-1 and TRBJ2-1; 10 nucleotides match TRBD1. J was trimmed by 4 bases and V by 4 bases; bases with no gene match: 8. The CDR3 spans 16 residues. Germline CDR1 reads SGHRS; CDR2 reads YFSETQ. As DNA, the CDR3 is TGCGCCAGCAGCGTGGGGCGACAGGGGGCATACAATGAGCAGTTCTTC. Amino acids: CASSVGRQGAYNEQFF.

The chain joins TRBV10-1 to TRBJ2-6, with D hard to call. This CDR3 has 18 amino acids. With 7 bases removed from V and 0 bases from J, the gap between germline ends came to 19 bases. Per the germline V gene, CDR1 is WNHNN and CDR2 is SYGVQD (reference sequence). For the CDR3, the DNA is TGCGCCAGCAATTGGTATGTCCCGCCTAGCTCTGGGGCCAACGTCCTGACTTTC. Its protein is CASNWYVPPSSGANVLTF.

This chain links TRBV7-9 with TRBJ1-5; maybe TRBD1 (5 bases). The CDR3 spans 12 residues. The V end was cut by 5 bases, the J end by 9 bases, with 11 bases between. Germline V gene data show CDR1 as SEHNR and CDR2 as FQNEAQ (reference sequence). CDR3 sequence: CASSTAGSPQHF. The CDR3 DNA sequence: TGTGCCAGCAGCACCGCAGGGTCGCCCCAGCATTTT. The whole variable domain, remainder taken from reference TRBV7-9 and TRBJ1-5, is DTGVSQNPRHKITKRGQNVTFRCDPISEHNRLYWYRQTLGQGPEFLTYFQNEAQLEKSRLLSDRFSAERPKGSFSTLEIQRTEQGDSAMYLCASSTAGSPQHFGDGTRLSIL.

This rearrangement joins TRBV5-4 to TRBJ2-5; a weak D match, TRBD1 (6 bases). The germline V gene encodes CDR1 SGHNT and CDR2 YYREEE (reference sequence). The CDR3 extends over 13 amino acids. V shed 4 bases and J shed 2 bases, with 9 bases lying between them. The CDR3 DNA sequence: TGTGCCAGCAGCCCCGACAGGCAAGAGACCCAGTACTTC. Its translation is CASSPDRQETQYF.

The rearrangement uses TRBV5-1 and TRBJ1-6, with D perhaps matching TRBD1 (5 bases). The V gene lost 0 bases and the J gene lost 3 bases, with 10 bases spanning the gap. The CDR3 length is 16 residues. Per germline, CDR1 SGHRS and CDR2 YFSETQ. CDR3 nucleotides: TGCGCCAGCAGCTTGGAAGGACACCTCTATAATTCACCCCTCCACTTT. Translating gives CASSLEGHLYNSPLHF. Based on the CDR3 plus reference TRBV5-1 and TRBJ1-6, the full variable domain is KAGVTQTPRYLIKTRGQQVTLSCSPISGHRSVSWYQQTPGQGLQFLFEYFSETQRNKGNFPGRFSGRQFSNSRSEMNVSTLELGDSALYLCASSLEGHLYNSPLHFGNGTRLTVT.

The V and J genes are TRBV24-1 and TRBJ2-7; possible D gene TRBD1, 6 bases. V was trimmed by 4 bases and J by 5 bases, leaving 32 bases between them. The CDR3 runs 20 residues. Germline CDR1 reads KGHDR; CDR2 reads SFDVKD. The CDR3 coding sequence is TGTGCCACCAGTGACCTCAGAACAGGGTCCTTCGTACATTTGGACGACGAGCAGTACTTC. This encodes CATSDLRTGSFVHLDDEQYF.

This chain uses TRBV5-1 with TRBJ2-2; weak D call: TRBD1 (6 bases). Germline CDR1 SGHRS, CDR2 YFSETQ. The CDR3 has 20 amino acids. V was cut by 0 bases and J by 1 base, with 22 bases left in between. The CDR3, as DNA: TGCGCCAGCAGCTTGGGGTCCTCAGGAGTGGGACACGTGAACACCGGGGAGCTGTTTTTT. It is translated as CASSLGSSGVGHVNTGELFF.

This clone came up once. The chain recombines TRBV12-3 or TRBV12-4 with TRBJ1-2, with D maybe TRBD1 (6 bases). Deletions cut 8 bases from V and 2 bases from J, with 9 bases between. CDR3 length: 12 residues. In DNA, the CDR3 is TGTGCCAGCGGACAGTCCAACTATGGCTACACCTTC. This codes for CASGQSNYGYTF.

This chain links TRBV18 with TRBJ1-2; perhaps TRBD1 as D (6 bases). CDR1 is KGHSH, CDR2 LQKENI, per germline. V was cut by 2 bases and J by 4 bases, with 11 bases left in between. The CDR3 is 14 residues long. The CDR3 nucleotides are TGTGCCAGCTCACCATTAGGGGGTACCTATGGCTACACCTTC. Encoded protein: CASSPLGGTYGYTF.

The chain employs TRBV6-2 or TRBV6-3 and TRBJ1-5; D uncertain. The CDR3 contains 13 residues. The germline CDR1 and CDR2 sequences are MNHEY and SVGEGT. V lost 2 bases to trimming and J lost 4 bases, with 6 bases between them. The CDR3 DNA reads TGTGCCAGCAGTTACCGGGATAATCAGCCCCAGCATTTT. Its protein is CASSYRDNQPQHF.

The chain uses TRBV19 and TRBJ1-6; 7 nucleotides agree with TRBD1. V was pared by 5 bases and J by 10 bases, with 11 bases of the junction left unmatched. CDR1 is LNHDA and CDR2 is SQIVND in the germline V gene (reference sequence). There are 15 residues in the CDR3. CDR3 coding DNA: TGTGCCAGTAGTGCCCCGCGACAGGGTACGTCACCCCTCCACTTT. It codes for CASSAPRQGTSPLHF. Variable domain in full (rest from reference TRBV19 and TRBJ1-6): DGGITQSPKYLFRKEGQNVTLSCEQNLNHDAMYWYRQDPGQGLRLIYYSQIVNDFQKGDIAEGYSVSREKKESFPLTVTSAQKNPTAFYLCASSAPRQGTSPLHFGNGTRLTVT.

CDR3 region: CASTPSGWETQYF. The CDR3 region has the DNA TGTGCCAGCACTCCTAGCGGGTGGGAGACCCAGTACTTC. The chain combines TRBV27 with TRBJ2-5, with 8 bases matching TRBD2. The germline V gene has CDR1 MNHEY and CDR2 SMNVEV (reference sequence). The CDR3 runs 13 residues. The V gene end was trimmed by 7 bases and the J gene end by 5 bases; junction bases not matched to a gene: 6.

The chain uses TRBV4-3 and TRBJ2-3; 9 bases map to TRBD2. V was pared by 0 bases and J by 7 bases, with 5 bases of the junction left unmatched. The CDR3 has 15 residues. CDR1 is LGHNA and CDR2 is YSLEER in the germline V gene. In DNA, the CDR3 is TGCGCCAGCAGCCAAGATCGAGCGGGGGGTAATACGCAGTATTTT. Translated: CASSQDRAGGNTQYF.

In this sample, this clone turned up once. The V gene is TRBV7-8, the J gene TRBJ2-7, with D possibly being TRBD1 (6 bases). CDR1 is SGHVS and CDR2 is FQNEAQ in the germline V gene. The CDR3 runs to 13 residues. Trimming cost V 4 bases and J 3 bases, with 10 bases left between them. CDR3 bases: TGTGCCAGCAGCTCCGGGACACTCTACGAGCAGTACTTC. As protein: CASSSGTLYEQYF.

The CDR3 sequence: CASSIMRGGPGELFF. The CDR3 nucleotides are TGTGCCAGTAGTATAATGCGGGGGGGCCCCGGGGAGCTGTTTTTT. V usage is TRBV19 and J usage is TRBJ2-2; TRBD2 aligns across 9 bases. Germline trimming cut 2 bases from V and 6 bases from J; bases unmatched to any gene: 4. This CDR3 has 15 amino acids. Germline V gives CDR1 LNHDA, CDR2 SQIVND (reference sequence).

This sequence joins TRBV25-1 and TRBJ2-1; 9 bases are a match to TRBD2. V trimming: 5 bases; J trimming: 6 bases; junction bases outside the gene matches: 5. Germline lookup yields CDR1 MGHDK and CDR2 SYGVNS. This CDR3 region has 14 residues. In DNA, the CDR3 is TGTGCCAGCAGTACGGGACTAGCTGGCAATGAGCAGTTCTTC. Residues: CASSTGLAGNEQFF. Complete variable domain (other parts from reference TRBV25-1 and TRBJ2-1): EADIYQTPRYLVIGTGKKITLECSQTMGHDKMYWYQQDPGMELHLIHYSYGVNSTEKGDLSSESTVSRIRTEHFPLTLESARPSHTSQYLCASSTGLAGNEQFFGPGTRLTVL.

The gene calls are TRBV18 and TRBJ1-1; TRBD1 matches at 11 bases. The CDR3 sequence is 15 residues long. V lost 4 bases to trimming and J lost 0 bases; unmatched junction nucleotides: 1. Germline CDR1 reads KGHSH; CDR2 reads LQKENI. CDR3: CASSRDRGMNTEAFF. In DNA, the CDR3 is TGTGCCAGCTCACGGGACAGGGGGATGAACACTGAAGCTTTCTTT.

The chain employs TRBV10-3 and TRBJ2-7, with 9 positions matching TRBD2. Unmatched junction bases numbered 4, after V lost 9 bases and J lost 4 bases. CDR3 size: 12 residues. Germline-derived CDR1 and CDR2 are ENHRY and SYGVKD. The CDR3 sequence is CAIKAGGYEQYF. The CDR3 DNA reads as TGTGCCATAAAAGCGGGGGGATACGAGCAGTACTTC.

The chain couples TRBV6-5 to TRBJ1-1; 10 bases fit TRBD1. CDR3 length: 13 amino acids. The V segment lost 7 bases and the J segment 10 bases; nucleotides outside the gene matches: 9. Germline lookup yields CDR1 MNHEY and CDR2 SVGAGI. DNA for the CDR3: TGTGCCAGCATTGTTGACAGGGGGCGAAGAGCTTTCTTT. It encodes CASIVDRGRRAFF.